This record looks at one TCR beta chain sequence and its context. The data are from a study of T cell repertoires in cytomegalovirus infection. The junction had 5 bases not matched to a gene; V was cut back by 3 bases and J by 2 bases. The CDR3 is 15 residues long. Germline CDR1 is MDHEN and CDR2 is SYDVKM. From the reads, TCRdb called clonotypes with MiXCR, one entry per CDR3 protein. The sample contains fewer than 550,000 distinct CDR3 sequences, about 15% of which appear only once. This TCR was sampled from a human donor in good health (CMV status not recorded). Some clones in this sample may be carry-over from other donors' samples. Source material: CD8+ T cells from PBMCs. The rearrangement joins TRBV28 to TRBJ2-7; the match to TRBD2 covers 9 bases. CDR3 bases: TGTGCCAGCAGTTTTAGCGGGAGCCCTCCCTACGAGCAGTACTTC. Protein: CASSFSGSPPYEQYF.